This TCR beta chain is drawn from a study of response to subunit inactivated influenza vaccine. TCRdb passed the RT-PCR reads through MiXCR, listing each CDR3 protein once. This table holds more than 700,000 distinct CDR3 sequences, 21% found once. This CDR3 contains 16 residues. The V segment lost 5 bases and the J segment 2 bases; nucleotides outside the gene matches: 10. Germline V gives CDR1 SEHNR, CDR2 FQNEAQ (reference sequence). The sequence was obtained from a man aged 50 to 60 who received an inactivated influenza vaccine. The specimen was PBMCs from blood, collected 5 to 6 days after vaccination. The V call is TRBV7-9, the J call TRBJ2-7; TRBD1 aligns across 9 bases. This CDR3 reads CASSLRPGQGTYEQYF. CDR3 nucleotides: TGTGCCAGCAGCCTCAGACCGGGACAGGGTACCTACGAGCAGTACTTC.